This TCR beta chain was sequenced for a study of cytomegalovirus exposure and HLA in healthy donors (dated by TCRdb to about 2017). With regard to the full study: In an earlier analysis of around 540 of the donors, approximately 260 Gb of sequence data and some 120 million unique TCR beta sequences from some 170 million T cells were reported. The study profiled the T cell repertoires of 666 subjects by immunosequencing and related them to cytomegalovirus serostatus. The genetic ancestry cluster associated with self-reported Caucasian donors included roughly four fifths of the approximately 430 genotyped donors. An early release that covered fewer than 800 HLA-typed donors contained around 330 gigabases of sequencing data and 70 million to 100 million unique TCR sequences. The study aimed to test whether cataloging public T cell receptors could reveal signatures of past pathogen exposure. To study patterns of TCR occurrence, a later analysis re-analyzed previously published TCR beta repertoires from around 660 donors and added high-resolution HLA genotyping. To decide whether each TCR beta V gene segment behaved as functional or pseudogenic, an earlier analysis of fewer than 750 of the donors relied on high-throughput TCR beta sequencing. High-throughput TCR immunosequencing, statistical association of individual TCRs with disease status, and machine learning were combined to predict cytomegalovirus infection status. Donor age, sex, ethnicity and CMV serostatus were collected together with the repertoire data. On average, roughly 240,000 unique TCR beta nucleotide sequences were sequenced per donor among a few hundred genotyped donors of the cohort, with roughly 18% of those sequences being non-productive. Because of strong linkage in the cohort, 4 to 6 DR-DQ haplotypes were treated as single units for association and clustering. All discovery cohort repertoires had been generated using a single sequencing platform. The later analysis used no new phenotypic data to find candidate immune exposures, relying instead on TCR beta sequences and their occurrence across donors. Both class I and class II loci were covered by HLA typing, at four-digit resolution. Besides the first cohort of 666 subjects, a separate validation cohort made up of 90 to 150 different subjects was used. The number of typed donors differed by locus: about 620-640 for A, B, C, DRB1 and DQB1; 500 to 550 for DQA1; 606 for DPA1; and roughly 450 for DPB1. In a later genetic analysis, genome-wide SNP genotypes for about three fifths of the roughly 670 donors were used, and that subset was treated as a discovery cohort. General conclusions and limits of the study: For the cohort, immune exposure information was limited to CMV serostatus. A total of roughly 160 TCR beta chains were listed by the study as associated with cytomegalovirus. Correlated functional status among segregating V segments might be attributable to linkage disequilibrium, but an unknown experimental factor could not be ruled out. In a later analysis, the rate of TCR association differed among HLA loci, with DRB1 alleles having the most associated TCRs and HLA-C alleles having the fewest. A cluster of highly shared sequence variants was judged likely to be a technical artifact of the sequencing pipeline. In a later analysis, HLA-associated TCR beta chains were found to be more clonally expanded and to have lower generation probabilities than equally common non-associated chains. The classifier was reported to diagnose cytomegalovirus status with high specificity and sensitivity in both the original cohort and the validation cohort. In an earlier analysis of some 640 of the donors, most TCR beta V segments were observed in productive rearrangements about 90% or about 30% of the time, broadly matching IMGT annotations. Presence/absence analyses assumed roughly uniform sequencing depth across donors, an assumption that may not hold. Because counts were too low, seventeen rarely observed V segments, including chromosome 9 orphons, were excluded from the earlier analysis of around 640 of the donors. In vitro tests confirmed that a few of the cytomegalovirus-associated TCR beta chains recognize cytomegalovirus antigens. Compared with the approximately 670-donor mean, donors in an Asian-associated ancestry cluster had fewer N-insertions in productive TCRs, according to a later genetic analysis. When HLA alleles, especially DR and DQ, strongly co-occurred, attributing TCR associations to individual alleles was difficult. This cohort had only TCR beta chains sequenced, and the lack of alpha or paired-chain data limited which features could be detected. HLA typing was unavailable for some donors at each locus, so association tests used only the typed subset. A further reported finding was that TCR beta sequences accurately predicted the HLA-A and HLA-B alleles for most subjects in the first cohort. Most CMV-associated TCR beta chains appeared to be HLA-restricted in a later analysis, and the HLA associations seemed to be driven largely by CMV exposure. A later analysis reported that several top co-occurrence clusters appeared linked to parvovirus B19, influenza, CMV and Epstein-Barr virus. A later genetic analysis associated a missense DCLRE1C variant with V-gene and J-gene trimming of TCR beta chains, and an independent cohort replicated the association. A later analysis associated 15,000 or so TCR beta sequences with specific HLA alleles at a false discovery rate of 0.05. Across donors, most TCR sequences were observed very rarely, whereas some public TCRs were present in many individuals. The authors suggested that the approach could potentially be generalized to other disease states and immunological phenotypes. Because the 87-base-pair reads could not distinguish some IMGT-functional V segments, including TRBV6-2 and TRBV6-3, those segments were excluded.

Notes on this clone: Its binding antigen is unknown. The record has no base qualities; no much larger clone is one base away.

The library was obtained by the immunoSEQ multiplex PCR assay. For the multiplex PCR, a mixture combining 60 forward primers for TCR Vbeta segments and 13 reverse primers for TCR Jbeta segments was used. The CDR3 region of rearranged TCR beta genes was amplified from genomic DNA with a multiplex PCR assay. The amplified TCR beta libraries were sequenced on the Illumina HiSeq System as 87-base-pair reads. Concerning the study's data processing: A later analysis tallied tens of millions of unique TCR beta chains across the 666 repertoires, and approximately 9.9 million of those chains were shared by two or more donors. Raw reads were error-corrected and collapsed into unique sequences with a nearest-neighbor algorithm that merged closely related sequences to remove PCR and sequencing errors. To assign V, D and J gene segments, CDR3 sequences were aligned to IMGT reference sequences. Each retained sequence needed at least a six-nucleotide match to both a V gene segment and a J gene segment. A rearrangement counted as productive if the CDR3 had no stop codons and remained in frame with V and J, and every other rearrangement counted as non-productive. Following IMGT convention, CDR3 was defined as the stretch from the second conserved V-encoded cysteine up to the conserved J-encoded phenylalanine. The earlier analysis of roughly 590 of the donors excluded sequences that lacked an unambiguous match to a single V gene segment. An earlier analysis of under 750 of the donors called V segments functional above 56.7% productive rearrangements and segregating when the between-donor standard deviation exceeded 5%. A statistical classification framework was built for diagnosing cytomegalovirus status from the catalog of TCR beta chain sequences. V and J gene assignment, in a later analysis, came from comparing TCR nucleotide sequences with IMGT/GENE-DB human TR gene sequences. Using the TCRdist pipeline, a later analysis assigned CDR3 sequences along with most-parsimonious VDJ recombination scenarios. In a later analysis, each TCR beta chain was defined by its CDR3 amino acid sequence together with its V-gene family, and reads without a unique V-gene family were excluded. In a later analysis, 500 to 650 highly shared, low-generation-probability nucleotide sequences were removed to address suspected cross-contamination and a sequencing artifact. In a later analysis, a clonal expansion index for each public chain was calculated from normalized within-repertoire ranks of inferred template counts. In a later analysis, generation probabilities were computed using a VDJ recombination model fitted to out-of-frame rearrangements, and the results were checked against IGoR. Hypergeometric tests were used in a later analysis to score TCR-TCR, TCR-HLA and TCR-CMV co-occurrence, with a repertoire-size bias correction applied to the TCR pairs. To estimate false discovery rates, a later analysis permuted the HLA or CMV assignments 20 times. In a later analysis, co-occurring TCRs were grouped using DBSCAN, and TCRdist sequence similarity was added for clustering within HLA-allele-positive subsets. Repertoires with fewer than 30,000 or more than 120,000 public chains, plus five repertoires with anomalous nucleotide sharing, were excluded from co-occurrence clustering. Held by TCRdb, this immuneACCESS table contains in-frame sequences only and omits some clones. Under half of the omission traces to an unresolved V gene where checked; the cause of the rest is unknown. The V and J calls and clone size come from that table; D and trimming were worked out from the DNA. This sample gives under 200,000 clones in total; around four fifths of them show up just once. The ten largest account for approximately 2% of the sample.

The cohort consisted of more than 650 healthy bone marrow donors. Cohort members were all nominally healthy when sampled, although unrecorded immune exposures were likely present. The donor tested CMV seronegative and was one of the 352 seronegative cohort members. Every donor gave a peripheral blood sample, and the peripheral blood mononuclear cells from that sample were used for TCR beta sequencing. Genomic DNA was extracted from the blood cell samples with the Qiagen DNeasy Blood Extraction Kit. From the cysteine up to the phenylalanine, the CDR3 has a length of 16 residues. Only CDR3 DNA is held: 48 bases, read in frame from base 1. Cut back by 1 base and 0 bases, the V and J ends lie 11 bases apart. CDR1 is given as SGHVS and CDR2 as FQNEAQ, both from the germline V gene.

The sample was PBMCs. The chain was built from TRBV7-8 and TRBJ2-3; possibly the D gene is TRBD1, per 5 matching bases. The receptor's source is a woman aged 18-30 years in good health and CMV-seronegative. The DNA is TGTGCCAGCAGCTTAGACGACAGATTTAGCACAGATACGCAGTATTTT. It encodes CASSLDDRFSTDTQYF.